The clone carrying this T cell receptor (beta chain) came up a few times. What it recognizes is unknown. The CDR3 consists of 15 residues. Trimming removed 1 base at V and 1 base at J, with 8 bases between. Germline values: CDR1 MNHNS, CDR2 SASEGT. This sample stems from a study of T-cell memory formation after mild COVID-19. As for the study in general: Clusters were largely donor specific.

General study findings and limits: Clones which contracted sat mainly in CM and EM if CD4+, and in EMRA if CD8+. There were some responding clones in pre-infection memory, which suggested that cross-reactive memory had joined. Second-wave clones reaching peak frequency on day 37 lacked confirmed SARS-CoV-2 specificity.

TCRdb processed the 5' RACE reads anew with MiXCR; each CDR3 protein has one entry. Of 350,000 to 450,000 distinct CDR3 sequences listed, approximately 15% are singletons. This TCR was recovered from a man aged 18-30 years who had mild COVID-19 (a few samples of this study predate the infection). Cell type and time point are not known. V and J are TRBV6-1 and TRBJ2-1, with no clear D. The sequenced sample consisted of PBMCs or a T cell subset sorted from them (not recorded which). This chain's CDR3 is CASSEVPGSYNEQFF. Written as DNA, the CDR3 is TGTGCCAGCAGTGAAGTTCCGGGTTCCTACAATGAGCAGTTCTTC.